Following are 17 T cell receptor beta chains from one sample sequenced in a study of CD8+ T cells in alopecia areata. Described treatment: oral pan-JAK inhibitor, 5-10 mg twice daily. RNA extraction was followed by reverse transcription into cDNA, which acted as the sequencing template. Only in-frame clones appear in the TCRdb table, and some are missing; sequencing was by immunoSEQ multiplex PCR. This table holds about 90,000 clones, about 40% found once. This specimen consisted of CD8+ T cells sorted from blood, obtained at week 24, from a patient treated with tofacitinib. The receptor set was obtained from a human donor with alopecia areata.

This rearrangement joins TRBV10-3 to TRBJ2-5, with D perhaps TRBD1 (6 bases). V shed 1 base and J shed 4 bases, with 16 bases lying between them. The germline gives CDR1 ENHRY, CDR2 SYGVKD. The length of the CDR3 is 16 residues. The CDR3: CAISELSRDTGETQYF. The CDR3 coding sequence is TGTGCCATCAGTGAGTTATCCCGGGACACCGGAGAGACCCAGTACTTC.

The CDR3 loop is CASRGEGDTQYF. CDR3 nucleotides: TGTGCCAGCAGAGGGGAGGGAGATACGCAGTATTTT. This chain links TRBV6-5 with TRBJ2-3, with 7 positions matching TRBD2. V lost 6 bases to trimming and J lost 5 bases; unmatched junction nucleotides: 2. The CDR3 runs to 12 residues. Germline V CDR1 and CDR2: MNHEY, SVGAGI.

J is TRBJ2-1 and V is TRBV7-8, with TRBD2 matching 7 bases. V lost 0 bases and J lost 2; bases outside the gene matches: 10. The CDR3 covers 18 residues. The germline V gene encodes CDR1 SGHVS and CDR2 FQNEAQ. CDR3 sequence (DNA): TGTGCCAGCAGCTTAGCGCTAAAGGGGCTAGCGGCCTACAATGAGCAGTTCTTC. Protein: CASSLALKGLAAYNEQFF.

V usage is TRBV23-1 and J usage is TRBJ1-5; tentative D call: TRBD1 (5 bases). TRBV23-1 is treated as an ORF (open reading frame) with a function not yet certain. Trimming took 4 bases from V and 4 from J, leaving 14 bases between them. CDR3 length: 15 amino acids. The CDR3 bases are TGCGCCAGCAGTCTCCCGGGACGGACGAATCAGCCCCAGCATTTT. Translating it yields CASSLPGRTNQPQHF.

The DNA of the CDR3 is TGTGCCAGCAGGGTGACAGGACACAATCAGCCCCAGCATTTT. Its protein product is CASRVTGHNQPQHF. The chain joins TRBV27 to TRBJ1-5; D is perhaps TRBD1 (6 bases). The CDR3 has 14 residues. Trimming shortened V by 6 bases and J by 3 bases, and 12 bases separated the two germline ends. Germline V gene lookup returns CDR1 MNHEY and CDR2 SMNVEV (reference sequence).

This clone was recorded a few times. This chain joins TRBV10-2 and TRBJ2-2; TRBD1 or TRBD2 may be the D gene (5 bases each). The CDR3 spans 13 residues. Per germline, CDR1 WSHSY and CDR2 SAAADI. Trimming left V 8 bases short and J 0 bases short, with 7 bases between. CDR3 sequence: CASEGPNTGELFF. DNA of the CDR3: TGCGCCAGCGAGGGGCCGAACACCGGGGAGCTGTTTTTT.

The chain is built from TRBV29-1 and TRBJ2-7, with 11 bases matching TRBD2. The CDR3 totals 15 residues. V shed 7 bases and J 4 bases; nucleotides not matched to a gene: 12. Germline CDR1 SQVTM, CDR2 ANQGSEA. Here the CDR3 DNA reads TGCAGCGCCGGACCGGGACTAGCGGACACATACGAGCAGTACTTC. It is translated as CSAGPGLADTYEQYF.

The chain recombines TRBV25-1 with TRBJ1-1; 8 bases are a match to TRBD1. The V gene's germline CDR1 is MGHDK and CDR2 SYGVNS. CDR3 length: 15 residues. V lost 4 bases, J lost 4 bases, and 8 bases stayed unmatched. CDR3 bases: TGTGCCAGCAGTGCCACCCAGGGGGCAAGCACTGAAGCTTTCTTT. As protein: CASSATQGASTEAFF.

The chain carries TRBV30 and TRBJ2-3; possibly TRBD2 for D (5 bases). Trimming shortened V by 7 bases and J by 2 bases, and 16 bases separated the two germline ends. The germline V gene encodes CDR1 GTSNPN and CDR2 SVGIG (reference sequence). This CDR3 has 14 residues. The CDR3 loop reads CASLAEVPTDTQYF. CDR3 in DNA: TGTGCCTCCCTCGCGGAGGTCCCCACAGATACGCAGTATTTT.

This clone came up many times. This chain links TRBV4-1 with TRBJ2-7; D is possibly TRBD2 (6 bases). This CDR3 is 16 amino acids long. The V gene's germline CDR1 is MGHRA and CDR2 YSYEKL. V gave up 0 bases and J gave up 1 base, with 13 bases separating them. CDR3 sequence (DNA): TGCGCCAGCAGCCAAGAAACGTGGGACTCATCCTACGAGCAGTACTTC. Translated, it gives CASSQETWDSSYEQYF.

This clone was seen just once. The chain carries TRBV11-2 and TRBJ1-2; D unresolved. Trimming shortened V by 3 bases and J by 0 bases, and 5 bases separated the two germline ends. The CDR3 extends over 13 amino acids. In germline, CDR1 is SGHAT, CDR2 FQNNGV. The CDR3: CASSLRANYGYTF. The CDR3 nucleotides are TGTGCCAGCAGCTTGAGGGCTAACTATGGCTACACCTTC.

The V gene is TRBV29-1, the J gene TRBJ2-7; 9 bases align to TRBD2. This CDR3 is 12 amino acids long. The germline gives CDR1 SQVTM, CDR2 ANQGSEA. The ends lost 4 bases at V and 3 bases at J; junction bases unmatched: 1. The CDR3 is CSVVAGVYEQYF. For the CDR3, the DNA is TGCAGCGTTGTAGCGGGAGTCTACGAGCAGTACTTC.

The chain carries TRBV5-1 and TRBJ2-7, with D unresolved. The CDR3 consists of 13 residues. V was cut by 3 bases and J by 2 bases, with 9 bases left in between. Germline assignment: CDR1 SGHRS and CDR2 YFSETQ. For the CDR3, the DNA is TGCGCCAGCAGCTACCCTAATCCCTACGAGCAGTACTTC. This encodes CASSYPNPYEQYF.

This clone was recorded a few times. The chain links TRBV29-1 to TRBJ2-5; D not certain. Germline V gene sequence: CDR1 SQVTM, CDR2 ANQGSEA. Trimming removed 4 bases from V and 4 bases from J, with 10 bases in between. The CDR3 contains 12 residues. CDR3 nucleotide sequence: TGCAGCGTTGGACATTCGGGAGAGACCCAGTACTTC. It is translated as CSVGHSGETQYF. The full variable domain, completed using reference TRBV29-1 and TRBJ2-5, is SAVISQKPSRDICQRGTSLTIQCQVDSQVTMMFWYRQQPGQSLTLIATANQGSEATYESGFVIDKFPISRPNLTFSTLTVSNMSPEDSSIYLCSVGHSGETQYFGPGTRLLVL.

The rearrangement uses TRBV11-1 and TRBJ2-1, with 7 bases that match TRBD1. V was pared by 7 bases and J by 1 base, with 4 bases of the junction left unmatched. There are 14 residues in the CDR3. Looked up from germline, CDR1 is SGHAT and CDR2 is FQDESV (reference sequence). The DNA of the CDR3 is TGTGCCAGCACCACGACAGGGTCCTACAATGAGCAGTTCTTC. Its protein product is CASTTTGSYNEQFF.

The V gene is TRBV7-2, the J gene TRBJ2-1, with 11 bases fitting TRBD2. Germline loops: CDR1 SGHTA, CDR2 FQGNSA. CDR3 size: 14 residues. J was trimmed by 8 bases and V by 4 bases; bases with no gene match: 4. CDR3 residues: CASSSTSGRHEQFF. CDR3 nucleotides: TGTGCCAGCAGCTCCACTAGCGGGAGACATGAGCAGTTCTTC.

This clone was counted a single time. This sequence joins TRBV5-6 and TRBJ2-4, with no clear D. This CDR3 is 12 amino acids long. Germline V gives CDR1 SGHDT, CDR2 YYEEEE. V lost 2 bases and J 3 bases, leaving 3 bases between the germline ends. CDR3 coding DNA: TGTGCCAGCAGCTTTGGCAAAAACATTCAGTACTTC. It encodes CASSFGKNIQYF.